The 11 T cell receptor beta chains below come from one sample, sequenced in a study of blood T cell repertoires in COVID-19. Here immunoSEQ multiplex PCR was the method, and the copy in TCRdb shows in-frame clones only, minus some. Of approximately 210,000 clones in the sample, roughly 80% are singletons; the top ten hold just under 20%. Sequencing was done on a sample of peripheral blood. The source of these receptors is a man aged 30 to 45 with active or convalescent COVID-19.

This sequence joins TRBV9 and TRBJ2-1; the D gene is possibly TRBD2 (7 bases). V was clipped by 3 bases and J by 8 bases, with 18 bases between them. The CDR3 spans 15 residues. CDR1 is SGDLS, CDR2 YYNGEE, per germline. The DNA for the CDR3 is TGTGCCAGCAGCGCTAGGAGGGGGGGCTATGATGAGCAGTTCTTC. This encodes CASSARRGGYDEQFF. Together with reference TRBV9 and TRBJ2-1, the CDR3 gives the full variable domain: DSGVTQTPKHLITATGQRVTLRCSPRSGDLSVYWYQQSLDQGLQFLIQYYNGEERAKGNILERFSAQQFPDLHSELNLSSLELGDSALYFCASSARRGGYDEQFFGPGTRLTVL.

This clone has just a few counts. The identical CDR3 is also encoded by other nucleotide sequences in the sample. This sequence joins TRBV19 and TRBJ1-5, with D hard to call. Trimming stripped 7 bases from V and 1 base from J, with 8 bases between. Germline V gene lookup returns CDR1 LNHDA and CDR2 SQIVND (reference sequence). This CDR3 region has 13 residues. The CDR3 is CASNTGSNQPQHF. CDR3 coding DNA: TGTGCCAGTAACACCGGGAGCAATCAGCCCCAGCATTTT.

In its sample, this clone was seen a few times. V gene TRBV4-3 combines with J gene TRBJ2-7, with D perhaps matching TRBD2 (5 bases). Germline V gene data show CDR1 as LGHNA and CDR2 as YSLEER. The V and J ends lost 4 bases and 2 bases respectively, with 15 bases between them. The CDR3 covers 15 residues. For the CDR3, the DNA is TGCGCCAGCAGCCGCTTCCCCGGGGATACCTACGAGCAGTACTTC. Translated, it gives CASSRFPGDTYEQYF.

The V call is TRBV5-4, the J call TRBJ2-3, with TRBD1 matching 10 bases. The length of the CDR3 is 15 residues. The V gene end was trimmed by 3 bases and the J gene end by 3 bases; junction bases not matched to a gene: 4. Germline V gene sequence: CDR1 SGHNT, CDR2 YYREEE (reference sequence). Here the CDR3 DNA reads TGTGCCAGCAGCTGGGGACAGGGGTCTACAGATACGCAGTATTTT. This sequence encodes CASSWGQGSTDTQYF.

The gene calls are TRBV5-1 and TRBJ2-7; 8 nucleotides align to TRBD1. The CDR3 consists of 15 residues. The trim removed 4 bases at V and 5 bases at J, leaving 11 bases unmatched. Germline V CDR1 and CDR2: SGHRS, YFSETQ. CDR3 coding DNA: TGCGCCAGCAGCCTTACCGGACAGGGCGTACACGAGCAGTACTTC. Translated: CASSLTGQGVHEQYF.

The rearrangement links TRBV15 to TRBJ1-6; 7 bases map to TRBD1. The CDR3 contains 15 residues. The ends lost 2 bases at V and 7 bases at J; junction bases unmatched: 5. Germline CDR1 is LNHNV and CDR2 is YYDKDF (reference sequence). CDR3 nucleotides: TGTGCCACCAGCAGATCGGCAGGGGGGAATTCACCCCTCCACTTT. Its protein is CATSRSAGGNSPLHF.

V gene TRBV28 combines with J gene TRBJ2-7; D might be TRBD1 (5 bases). Per germline, CDR1 MDHEN and CDR2 SYDVKM. Trimming left V 3 bases short and J 2 bases short, with 20 bases between. The CDR3 runs 17 residues. The CDR3 loop is CASSFWMDTATAYEQYF. As DNA, the CDR3 is TGTGCCAGCAGTTTCTGGATGGACACGGCGACCGCCTACGAGCAGTACTTC.

The chain combines TRBV24-1 with TRBJ2-6, with 7 nucleotides matching TRBD2. CDR1 KGHDR and CDR2 SFDVKD come from the germline V gene. V was clipped by 6 bases and J by 4 bases; unmatched bases: 11. CDR3 length: 17 amino acids. The CDR3 is CATSRSRRESGANVLTF. In DNA form, the CDR3 reads TGTGCCACCAGTCGATCAAGGCGGGAGTCGGGGGCCAACGTCCTGACTTTC.

The gene calls are TRBV19 and TRBJ2-1; 14 bases agree with TRBD2. The CDR3 length is 15 residues. The ends lost 3 bases at V and 8 bases at J; junction bases unmatched: 3. CDR1 is LNHDA, CDR2 SQIVND, per germline (reference sequence). The chain's CDR3 is CASSIGLAGGYEQFF. Here the CDR3 DNA reads TGTGCCAGTAGTATTGGACTAGCGGGAGGTTATGAGCAGTTCTTC.

The chain is built from TRBV19 and TRBJ2-1; 8 positions agree with TRBD1. The CDR3 runs to 13 residues. V was clipped by 7 bases and J by 5 bases; unmatched bases: 4. In germline, CDR1 is LNHDA, CDR2 SQIVND (reference sequence). CDR3 sequence (DNA): TGTGCCAGTAAACAGGGGGGAAACAATGAGCAGTTCTTC. It translates to CASKQGGNNEQFF.

This sequence joins TRBV9 and TRBJ2-2; TRBD2 is a possible D gene (6 bases). The CDR3 runs to 13 residues. The germline V gene encodes CDR1 SGDLS and CDR2 YYNGEE. V lost 6 bases to trimming and J lost 5 bases, with 11 bases between them. The CDR3 coding sequence is TGTGCCAGCACCGTGAGCGGGACCGGGGAGCTGTTTTTT. This encodes CASTVSGTGELFF.